This T cell receptor beta chain was sequenced in a study of CD8+CD57+ T cells in acquired aplastic anemia. Overall study results and limits: Controls did not differ significantly from patients in CD8+ Simpson's diversity.

Whoever was chosen for sequencing had shown CD8+CD57+ cell expansion by flow cytometry. It was genomic DNA that served as the template for profiling TCR beta VDJ and CDR3. TCRdb ran MiXCR on the reads and lists one entry per CDR3 protein. The sample lists more than 150,000 distinct CDR3 sequences, around 50% seen once, with 10% to 15% in the top ten. Looked up from germline, CDR1 is MGHDK and CDR2 is SYGVNS. This CDR3 has 13 amino acids. Trimming removed 2 bases at V and 2 bases at J, with 7 bases between. On this clonotype itself: Its antigen remains unknown.

The chain recombines TRBV25-1 with TRBJ2-7; tentatively, D is TRBD1 or TRBD2 (5 bases each). The material sequenced was sorted CD4+, CD8+, or CD8+CD57+ T cells (not recorded which) from PBMCs. The source is a human donor with aplastic anemia. The CDR3 DNA reads TGTGCCAGCAGTGAAGGGACCCCCTACGAGCAGTACTTC. Its translation: CASSEGTPYEQYF.